This TCR beta chain stems from a study of blood T cells in healthy people across ages. Study-level results: Unsorted PBMCs ruled out conclusive naive versus antigen-experienced comparison. In older individuals, TCR beta diversity per million T cells was lower, falling roughly linearly with age.

Primed by a sample-barcoded 5' primer and a J-beta primer mix, a second PCR proceeded for roughly 7 to 11 cycles. One entry per CDR3 protein, called by TCRdb with MiXCR from the 5' RACE reads. The table includes 1.4 million to 1.5 million distinct CDR3 sequences, 42% detected once. The V gene's germline CDR1 is SEHNR and CDR2 FQNEAQ (reference sequence). The ends lost 7 bases at V and 6 bases at J; junction bases unmatched: 8. The CDR3 runs to 15 residues. Remarks on this clonotype: Its cognate antigen is unknown.

Sequencing input: blood. The origin of this receptor is a woman aged 18-35 years in good health. The V gene is TRBV7-9, the J gene TRBJ2-1, with 11 bases identical to TRBD2. CDR3 region: CASTPGLAASNEQFF. The CDR3, as DNA: TGTGCCAGCACCCCGGGACTAGCGGCGAGCAATGAGCAGTTCTTC. Variable domain in full (rest from reference TRBV7-9 and TRBJ2-1): DTGVSQNPRHKITKRGQNVTFRCDPISEHNRLYWYRQTLGQGPEFLTYFQNEAQLEKSRLLSDRFSAERPKGSFSTLEIQRTEQGDSAMYLCASTPGLAASNEQFFGPGTRLTVL.